This T cell receptor (beta chain) was observed in a study of shared clonotypes between healthy human individuals. Looking at the study overall: CD4 naive and CD4 memory each took three plates per donor, while CD8 naive took two and CD8 memory one.

Among the donors, all were Caucasian adults who lived in Nashville, Tennessee. TCRdb keeps only in-frame clones here, not all; method: immunoSEQ multiplex PCR. The data contain almost 750,000 clones, roughly 72% of them singletons. V was pared by 4 bases and J by 6 bases, with 11 bases of the junction left unmatched. The CDR3 totals 15 residues. The germline CDR1 and CDR2 sequences are SGHRS and YFSETQ. The chain couples TRBV5-1 to TRBJ2-7, with TRBD1 matching 9 bases. The clonotype originates from a woman aged 25 to 39 in good health. The sample was memory CD4+ T cells sorted from blood. Subset: CD45RA-negative fraction. CDR3 bases: TGCGCCAGCAGCATCGGGGACAGGGATCAGGGCGAGCAGTACTTC. Protein product: CASSIGDRDQGEQYF.